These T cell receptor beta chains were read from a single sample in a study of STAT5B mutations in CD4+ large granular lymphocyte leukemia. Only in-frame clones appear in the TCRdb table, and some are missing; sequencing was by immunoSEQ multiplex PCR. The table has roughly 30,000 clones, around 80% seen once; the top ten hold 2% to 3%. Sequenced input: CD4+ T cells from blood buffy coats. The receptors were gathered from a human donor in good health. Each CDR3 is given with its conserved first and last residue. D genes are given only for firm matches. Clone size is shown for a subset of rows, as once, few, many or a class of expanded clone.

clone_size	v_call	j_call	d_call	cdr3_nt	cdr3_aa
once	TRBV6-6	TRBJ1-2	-	TGTGCCAGCAGTTACAATCCCTATGGCTACACCTTC	CASSYNPYGYTF
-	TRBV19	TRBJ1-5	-	TGTGCCAGTAGTATTGGGTCACAGGGCTTCGGGCCCCAGCATTTT	CASSIGSQGFGPQHF
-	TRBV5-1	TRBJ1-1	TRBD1	TGCGCCAGCAGCTTGGAAATTCGGATGTGGGGACAGTCCACTGAAGCTTTCTTT	CASSLEIRMWGQSTEAFF
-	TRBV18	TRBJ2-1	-	TGTGCCAGCTCCCCGCTGATGGGGGGCGCAGGCAATGAGCAGTTCTTC	CASSPLMGGAGNEQFF
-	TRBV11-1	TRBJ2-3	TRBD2	TGTACCAGCAGCACAGGACTAGCGGGGGAATCAGATACGCAGTATTTT	CTSSTGLAGESDTQYF
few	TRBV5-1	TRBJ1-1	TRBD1	TGCGCCAGCAGGACAGGGGGGGTGAACACTGAAGCTTTCTTT	CASRTGGVNTEAFF
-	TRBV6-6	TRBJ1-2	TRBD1	TGTGCCAGCAGTAAACAGGGGAACTATGGCTACACCTTC	CASSKQGNYGYTF
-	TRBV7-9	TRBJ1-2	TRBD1	TGTGCCAGCAGCTTGGCAGGGGGGGTCTATGGCTACACCTTC	CASSLAGGVYGYTF
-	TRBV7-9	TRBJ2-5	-	TGTGCCAGCAGCTCAGAAGGGGGGGGGAGAGAGACCCAGTACTTC	CASSSEGGGRETQYF
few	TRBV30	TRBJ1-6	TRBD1	TGTGCCTGGGGACAGGGAAGCAATTCACCCCTCCACTTT	CAWGQGSNSPLHF
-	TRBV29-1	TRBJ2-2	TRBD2	TGCAGCGTTACCGGACTAGCGGGGTTTGGCGGGGAGCTGTTTTTT	CSVTGLAGFGGELFF
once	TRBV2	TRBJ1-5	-	TGTGCCAGCAGTCCTCCTTGGGGGGGGGAAGATCAGCCCCAGCATTTT	CASSPPWGGEDQPQHF
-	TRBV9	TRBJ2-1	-	TGTGCCACCTCCCCGACGGACTTCGACAATGAGCAGTTCTTC	CATSPTDFDNEQFF
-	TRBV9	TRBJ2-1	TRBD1	TGTGCCAGCAGCGTAAACCTACACGGACAGGGTCCGCAGTTCTTC	CASSVNLHGQGPQFF
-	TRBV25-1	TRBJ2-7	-	TGTGCCTCCTCCTCGAGTTACGAGCAGTACTTC	CASSSSYEQYF
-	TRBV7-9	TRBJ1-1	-	TGTGCCAGCAGCTTAGAAGGGGTCGGCACTGAAGCTTTCTTT	CASSLEGVGTEAFF
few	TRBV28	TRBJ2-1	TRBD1	TGTGCCAGCGACGGACCCCCCCAGGGGGATGAGCAGTTCTTC	CASDGPPQGDEQFF
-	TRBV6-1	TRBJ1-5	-	TGTGCCAGCAGTGAATCCGGAGGGAAACAGCCCCAGCATTTT	CASSESGGKQPQHF
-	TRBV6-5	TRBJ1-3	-	TGTGCCAGCAGACGCGACAGCACCCTTGGAAACACCATATATTTT	CASRRDSTLGNTIYF
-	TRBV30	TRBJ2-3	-	TGTGCCTGGAGTCCCTGGGGCCGGGGAGGCACAGATACGCAGTATTTT	CAWSPWGRGGTDTQYF
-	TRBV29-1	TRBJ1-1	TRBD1	TGCAGCGGGACTTCCGGGACAGGGAACACTGAAGCTTTCTTT	CSGTSGTGNTEAFF
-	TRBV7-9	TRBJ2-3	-	TGTGCCAGCAGCCGCCGGTTGGGCCCCGAGGATACGCAGTATTTT	CASSRRLGPEDTQYF
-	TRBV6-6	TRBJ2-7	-	TGTGCCAGCAGTTACTCGGGGGGCGAGCAGTACTTC	CASSYSGGEQYF
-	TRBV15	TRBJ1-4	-	TGTGCCACCAGCAACGCCCCCGGGACGCCACCTTTTTTT	CATSNAPGTPPFF
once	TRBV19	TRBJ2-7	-	TGTGCCAGTAGTAGGGGAACCGGGACGGGCTCCTACGAGCAGTACTTC	CASSRGTGTGSYEQYF
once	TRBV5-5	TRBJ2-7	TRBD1	TGTGCCAGCAGCTTCCGGGACAGGTCTTCCTACGAGCAGTACTTC	CASSFRDRSSYEQYF
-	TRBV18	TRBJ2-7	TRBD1	TGTGCCAGCTCTCCGGACAGGGGTTCCTACGAGCAGTACTTC	CASSPDRGSYEQYF
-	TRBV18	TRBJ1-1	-	TGTGCCAGCTCACCACCGATCAGAAACACTGAAGCTTTCTTT	CASSPPIRNTEAFF
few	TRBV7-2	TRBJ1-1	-	TGTGCCAGCAGCGTAGTAAGTGCCACTGAAGCTTTCTTT	CASSVVSATEAFF
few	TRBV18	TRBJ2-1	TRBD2	TGTGCCAGCTCACCACCGAGCGGGGGGCTCTCAGGCAATGAGCAGTTCTTC	CASSPPSGGLSGNEQFF
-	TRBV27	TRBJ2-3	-	TGTGCCAGCAGTTTACGGGGGAGCCTCTCCACCACAGATACGCAGTATTTT	CASSLRGSLSTTDTQYF
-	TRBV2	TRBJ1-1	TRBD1	TGTGCCAGCAGACCGGCCATAATTTCTTTGACAGGGGGTGGCGAAGCTTTCTTT	CASRPAIISLTGGGEAFF
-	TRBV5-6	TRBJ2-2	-	TGTGCCAGCAGCTTGGATGGCAGGGGTGGGACCGGGGAGCTGTTTTTT	CASSLDGRGGTGELFF
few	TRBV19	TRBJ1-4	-	TGTGCCAGTAGTACGCAGGGCGTGCCTAATGAAAAACTGTTTTTT	CASSTQGVPNEKLFF